Following are 14 T cell receptor beta chains from one sample sequenced in a study of blood T cell repertoires in COVID-19. Generated by immunoSEQ multiplex PCR, the TCRdb table keeps only in-frame clones and is missing some. Here the sample spans about 310,000 clones, around 90% being singletons. Sequencing input: PBMCs or T cells enriched from blood (not recorded which). These receptors originate from a young woman who had recovered from COVID-19.

This chain uses TRBV29-1 with TRBJ1-1; D remains unclear. This CDR3 contains 11 residues. Germline V lookup: CDR1 SQVTM, CDR2 ANQGSEA. Trimming removed 4 bases from V and 4 bases from J, with 7 bases in between. The CDR3 region is CSVGRGTEAFF. The CDR3 nucleotides read TGCAGCGTTGGGCGGGGCACTGAAGCTTTCTTT.

This clone has a single count. V and J are TRBV7-2 and TRBJ2-1; 7 bases fit TRBD1. In germline, CDR1 is SGHTA, CDR2 FQGNSA. This CDR3 spans 16 amino acids. Trimming took 0 bases from V and 0 from J; bases not matched to a gene: 2. Written as DNA, the CDR3 is TGTGCCAGCAGCTTAGCTGCAGGGGGCTCCTACAATGAGCAGTTCTTC. Its protein is CASSLAAGGSYNEQFF.

V usage is TRBV19 and J usage is TRBJ1-2; D is ambiguous. V was pared by 3 bases and J by 7 bases, with 12 bases between. Germline V gene lookup returns CDR1 LNHDA and CDR2 SQIVND (reference sequence). CDR3 size: 13 residues. CDR3 sequence (DNA): TGTGCCAGTAGTATTACGAGGCCTAGTGGCTACACCTTC. Its translation: CASSITRPSGYTF.

The CDR3 sequence is CASSTPGQTIRGQYF. The CDR3 nucleotides read TGCGCCAGCAGCACACCGGGACAGACAATACGAGGGCAGTACTTC. V usage is TRBV5-1 and J usage is TRBJ2-7; TRBD1 matches 7 bases. This CDR3 comprises 15 residues. Germline CDR1 reads SGHRS; CDR2 reads YFSETQ. V dropped 4 bases and J dropped 9; count of bases not matched to a gene: 16.

This chain links TRBV9 with TRBJ2-7; 11 nucleotides align to TRBD1. The J segment lost 3 bases and the V segment lost 2 bases, leaving 10 bases of the junction unmatched. Germline CDR1 and CDR2: SGDLS and YYNGEE. This CDR3 is 17 amino acids long. CDR3 DNA: TGTGCCAGCAGCGTTGGGGTGGGACAGGGGGTCTTCTACGAGCAGTACTTC. Translated: CASSVGVGQGVFYEQYF.

This chain joins TRBV7-9 and TRBJ1-1; D is unresolved. The V gene's germline CDR1 is SEHNR and CDR2 FQNEAQ (reference sequence). V was pared by 2 bases and J by 5 bases, with 12 bases between. The CDR3 loop spans 14 amino acids. CDR3 region: CASSLLNSGTEAFF. CDR3 DNA sequence: TGTGCCAGCAGCTTACTAAACAGCGGGACTGAAGCTTTCTTT.

The chain uses TRBV13 and TRBJ1-1, with D perhaps matching TRBD1 (5 bases). The ends were cut back, 0 bases at V and 5 bases at J, with 10 bases in the middle. Germline assignment: CDR1 PRHDT and CDR2 FYEKMQ (reference sequence). The CDR3 spans 14 residues. Here the CDR3 DNA reads TGTGCCAGCAGCTTAGGGGAAGGGGATACTGAAGCTTTCTTT. Translating gives CASSLGEGDTEAFF.

The rearrangement links TRBV4-1 to TRBJ1-1; no clear D. V shed 4 bases and J shed 1 base, with 16 bases lying between them. CDR3 length equals 16 residues. CDR1 and CDR2 (germline): MGHRA, YSYEKL. This CDR3 is CASSRGRNGPNTEAFF. DNA for the CDR3: TGCGCCAGCAGCCGAGGGCGTAACGGGCCGAACACTGAAGCTTTCTTT.

In this sample, this clone turned up a few times. The chain combines TRBV5-6 with TRBJ1-1; D ambiguous. Germline V lookup: CDR1 SGHDT, CDR2 YYEEEE. V shed 2 bases and J shed 8 bases, with 10 bases lying between them. The length of the CDR3 is 12 residues. DNA of the CDR3: TGTGCCAGCAGCTTCCTCCGAGGCGAAGCTTTCTTT. The encoded protein is CASSFLRGEAFF.

This clone was detected only a few times. The V and J genes are TRBV5-1 and TRBJ1-4; 8 positions agree with TRBD1. Germline CDR1 reads SGHRS; CDR2 reads YFSETQ. The CDR3 has 14 amino acids. V lost 1 base, J lost 7 bases, and 3 bases stayed unmatched. DNA of the CDR3: TGCGCCAGCAGCTTGACAGGGGGAGGTGAAAAACTGTTTTTT. Its translation: CASSLTGGGEKLFF.

This chain links TRBV19 with TRBJ1-5; 7 nucleotides line up with TRBD1. This CDR3 comprises 13 residues. V was pared by 7 bases and J by 6 bases, with 6 bases of the junction left unmatched. Germline V gives CDR1 LNHDA, CDR2 SQIVND (reference sequence). The CDR3 is CASNKGARQPQHF. The CDR3 DNA is TGTGCCAGTAATAAGGGGGCTCGTCAGCCCCAGCATTTT.

The chain carries TRBV7-2 and TRBJ1-1; 8 nucleotides align to TRBD1. The CDR3 spans 15 residues. The germline V gene has CDR1 SGHTA and CDR2 FQGNSA. J lost 5 bases, V lost 4 bases, and 9 bases had no gene match. DNA for the CDR3: TGTGCCAGCAGCTCTCAGGGGGCTGGTTATACTGAAGCTTTCTTT. The encoded protein is CASSSQGAGYTEAFF.

This clone came up once. The chain joins TRBV4-2 to TRBJ2-5, with 8 positions matching TRBD2. This CDR3 comprises 16 residues. V gave up 2 bases and J gave up 6 bases; unmatched junction bases: 11. Germline-derived CDR1 and CDR2 are LGHNA and YNFKEQ. The CDR3: CASSQTFDGGVQTQYF. DNA of the CDR3: TGTGCCAGCAGCCAAACATTCGACGGGGGGGTTCAGACCCAGTACTTC.

The genes are TRBV19 and TRBJ2-5; TRBD2 agrees at 10 bases. The V gene end was trimmed by 5 bases and the J gene end by 5 bases; junction bases not matched to a gene: 8. The V gene's germline CDR1 is LNHDA and CDR2 SQIVND (reference sequence). The length of the CDR3 is 15 residues. CDR3 bases: TGTGCCAGTAGTCTACAAGCGGGGGGGCCCGAGACCCAGTACTTC. Protein sequence: CASSLQAGGPETQYF. Complete variable domain (other parts from reference TRBV19 and TRBJ2-5): DGGITQSPKYLFRKEGQNVTLSCEQNLNHDAMYWYRQDPGQGLRLIYYSQIVNDFQKGDIAEGYSVSREKKESFPLTVTSAQKNPTAFYLCASSLQAGGPETQYFGPGTRLLVL.